Below, one T cell receptor (beta chain) is given with its context. Its antigen remains unknown. The data derive from a study of OX40 agonist ivuxolimab in advanced cancers. Study outcomes and limitations: With doses of 0.1-3.0 mg/kg, partial responders showed among the lowest clonal expansion. In the expanded peripheral T cells, antigen specificity was never determined. Part of the nonresponder group also had normalized T-cell clonal expansion that was low.

The CDR3 extends over 16 amino acids. V dropped 1 base and J dropped 4; count of bases not matched to a gene: 2. Germline lookup yields CDR1 LGHNT and CDR2 FRNRAP. Method: immunoSEQ multiplex PCR; TCRdb's copy keeps in-frame clones and lacks some. The profile shows roughly 77,000 clones, approximately 84% of them singletons. The sequence came from an adult with an advanced solid tumor such as melanoma, head and neck, liver or kidney cancer. The J gene is TRBJ2-1, the V gene TRBV12-5; the match to TRBD2 covers 12 bases. Sequenced here: CD4+ or CD8+ T cells sorted from blood, sampled in a trial of the OX40 agonist ivuxolimab. The CDR3 loop reads CASGLGGLAGYNEQFF. CDR3 bases: TGTGCTAGTGGTTTGGGGGGACTAGCGGGTTACAATGAGCAGTTCTTC.